This TCR beta chain was sequenced during a study of T cell clonotyping in hematopoietic cell transplantation. With respect to this clone: Its antigen is as yet unknown.

The CDR3 runs 12 residues. Trimming at V came to 6 bases and at J to 11 bases, leaving 8 bases not matched to a gene. In germline, CDR1 is MNHEY, CDR2 SVGAGI. Some clones are missing from TCRdb's copy, which holds only in-frame ones; the method was immunoSEQ multiplex PCR. The table lists 7,500 to 8,500 clones, around 66% of them singletons, with 20% to 25% in the top ten. Points from the study as a whole: Without cell sorting, CD4 versus CD8 contributions remain unresolved. After transplant, recipient diversity fell while pathologically expanded clonotypes grew through day 180. Broader posttransplant TCR repertoire diversity was predicted by graft donor and pretransplant recipient Inverse Simpson Index values.

The source of this sequence is a male patient in his sixties or seventies who had an allogeneic stem cell transplant from an unrelated donor, so the T cells may come from the graft donor. Some clones in this sample may be carry-over from other donors' samples. This specimen was peripheral blood mononuclear cells, taken 100 days after allogeneic stem cell transplant. The chain couples TRBV6-5 to TRBJ1-1; 8 bases align to TRBD1. The CDR3 loop is CASSRRTGTAFF. The DNA of the CDR3 is TGTGCCAGCAGCCGAAGGACAGGGACGGCTTTCTTT.